This T cell receptor beta chain was obtained from a study of blood T cell repertoires in COVID-19. For the study at large: Sites across the United States, Italy and Spain contributed samples from acute and convalescent COVID-19. Sources were T cells, B-cell-depleted T cells, or PBMCs; the material itself was cDNA or gDNA.

The CDR3 length is 15 residues. Per the germline V gene, CDR1 is LGHDT and CDR2 is YNNKEL (reference sequence). J gave up 3 bases and V 3 bases, and 4 bases lay outside the gene matches. As handled by the study authors: Amplification with reference gene primers provided the estimates of nucleated cell counts. Generated by immunoSEQ multiplex PCR, the TCRdb table keeps only in-frame clones and is missing some. V and J calls and clone size are as listed in that table; D and trimming were resolved from the DNA. The sample records approximately 210,000 clones, roughly four fifths being singletons. This clonotype was sampled from a middle-aged woman with active or convalescent COVID-19. The chain couples TRBV3-1 (or the pseudogene TRBV3-2) to TRBJ2-5; TRBD2 matches at 10 bases. The specimen sequenced was peripheral blood. The CDR3 DNA reads as TGTGCCAGCAGCCAGATAGCGGGGGGAGAAGAGACCCAGTACTTC. Translated: CASSQIAGGEETQYF.